This T cell receptor (beta chain) is from a study of blood T cells in healthy people across ages. Overall study context: With template switching, about one barcoded beta molecule was captured per two T cells.

Total RNA was isolated from each sample in quantities of at least 5.5 micrograms. The germline CDR1 and CDR2 sequences are MGHRA and YSYEKL. The CDR3 length is 17 residues. Losses at the gene ends were 4 bases for V and 0 bases for J; bases not matched to a gene: 12. For the second PCR, which ran for roughly 6 to 12 cycles, a sample-barcoded 5' primer and a J-beta primer mix were used. Sequencing of every sample gave 2.5 million or more CDR3-containing paired-end reads. MiXCR, applied by TCRdb to the 5' RACE reads, yields one record per CDR3 protein. The sample has 1.5 million to 2 million distinct CDR3 sequences; roughly 32% are singletons.

The material sequenced was blood. This sequence originates from a woman in her 30s in good health. The chain recombines TRBV4-1 with TRBJ2-7; 7 nucleotides match TRBD2. The CDR3 coding sequence is TGCGCCAGCAGCCGTAAACTTGCGGGGGTGAGCTCCTACGAGCAGTACTTC. Amino acid sequence: CASSRKLAGVSSYEQYF.